What follows are 15 T cell receptor beta chains derived from one specimen sequenced in a study of blood T cell repertoires in COVID-19. Data came from immunoSEQ multiplex PCR; TCRdb stores just in-frame clones and leaves some out. There are hundreds of thousands of clones in the sample; roughly 84% occur only once, and around 20% lies in the top ten. The sequencing input was peripheral blood. The receptors were sampled from a man younger than 40 with active or convalescent COVID-19.

CDR3 coding DNA: TGTGCCAGCAGCAAAAACCTAGCGGGGAGAACCGGGGAGCTGTTTTTT. It codes for CASSKNLAGRTGELFF. This chain uses TRBV7-8 with TRBJ2-2, with TRBD2 matching over 9 bases. V shed 5 bases and J 5 bases; nucleotides not matched to a gene: 9. This CDR3 has 16 residues. Germline lookup yields CDR1 SGHVS and CDR2 FQNEAQ.

This chain links TRBV6-6 with TRBJ1-5; D is possibly TRBD1 (5 bases). The V gene's germline CDR1 is MNHNY and CDR2 SVGAGI (reference sequence). This CDR3 has 17 amino acids. Between the trimmed V and J ends, which lost 5 bases and 2 bases, there was a span of 19 bases. The CDR3 loop is CASSRGSRVVGNQPQHF. CDR3 DNA sequence: TGTGCCAGCAGTCGCGGTTCCAGGGTAGTAGGCAATCAGCCCCAGCATTTT.

The chain has TRBV5-1 and TRBJ2-1; 11 positions agree with TRBD2. Germline lookup yields CDR1 SGHRS and CDR2 YFSETQ. This CDR3 is built from 15 residues. The V gene end was trimmed by 0 bases and the J gene end by 7 bases; junction bases not matched to a gene: 3. This CDR3 reads CASSLVPSGGNEQFF. As DNA, the CDR3 is TGCGCCAGCAGCTTGGTGCCTAGCGGGGGGAATGAGCAGTTCTTC.

This chain connects TRBV30 to TRBJ2-3; 7 bases line up with TRBD1. This CDR3 comprises 14 residues. Germline assignment: CDR1 GTSNPN and CDR2 SVGIG (reference sequence). The junction had 5 bases not matched to a gene; V was cut back by 1 base and J by 4 bases. CDR3 DNA sequence: TGTGCCTGGAGTGAAGGGGGCGTACCAGATACGCAGTATTTT. This translates into CAWSEGGVPDTQYF.

The CDR3 DNA sequence: TGCGCCAGCAGGAAAGACAGGAGCAATCAGCCCCAGCATTTT. Protein product: CASRKDRSNQPQHF. This sequence joins TRBV10-2 and TRBJ1-5, with D perhaps TRBD1 (6 bases). V lost 6 bases and J 1 base, leaving 10 bases between the germline ends. CDR3 length equals 14 residues. From germline, CDR1 is WSHSY and CDR2 SAAADI.

This chain's CDR3 is CASSGGTSGGNEQFF. CDR3 nucleotide sequence: TGTGCCAGCAGTGGCGGGACTAGCGGGGGGAATGAGCAGTTCTTC. The gene calls are TRBV25-1 and TRBJ2-1; 15 bases line up with TRBD2. The CDR3 consists of 15 residues. Germline CDR1 MGHDK, CDR2 SYGVNS. The ends lost 4 bases at V and 7 bases at J; junction bases unmatched: 2.

The rearrangement uses TRBV7-9 and TRBJ1-1; D perhaps matches TRBD1 (5 bases). The CDR3 loop spans 15 amino acids. V dropped 3 bases and J dropped 0 bases, with 11 bases sitting between them. In germline, CDR1 is SEHNR, CDR2 FQNEAQ (reference sequence). In DNA, the CDR3 is TGTGCCAGCAGCTTCGGGGGGACCCTGAACACTGAAGCTTTCTTT. This translates into CASSFGGTLNTEAFF.

V is TRBV3-1 (or the pseudogene TRBV3-2) and J is TRBJ2-7; D possibly corresponds to TRBD2 (5 bases). In germline, CDR1 is LGHDT, CDR2 YNNKEL (reference sequence). Trimming cost V 2 bases and J 2 bases, with 10 bases left between them. The CDR3 is 14 residues long. CDR3 nucleotide sequence: TGTGCCAGCAGCCAAAGGACTGGCACCTACGAGCAGTACTTC. It is translated as CASSQRTGTYEQYF.

The chain employs TRBV19 and TRBJ1-6; 7 bases fit TRBD1. The germline V gene encodes CDR1 LNHDA and CDR2 SQIVND (reference sequence). The CDR3 is 17 amino acids. V shed 5 bases, J shed 0 bases, and the junction held 7 bases outside the gene matches. CDR3 DNA: TGTGCCAGTAGTGCCCGGGACAGCCGCTCCTATAATTCACCCCTCCACTTT. Its protein is CASSARDSRSYNSPLHF.

This clone was picked up one time. V and J are TRBV6-5 and TRBJ2-4; 8 positions match TRBD2. From germline, CDR1 is MNHEY and CDR2 SVGAGI. The length of the CDR3 is 14 residues. Unmatched junction bases numbered 8, after V lost 6 bases and J lost 7 bases. CDR3 region: CASRQAGGVNIQYF. In DNA form, the CDR3 reads TGTGCCAGCAGGCAGGCGGGGGGCGTGAACATTCAGTACTTC.

This clone was counted a few times. The chain recombines TRBV29-1 with TRBJ1-6; TRBD1 matches at 7 bases. The V and J ends lost 5 bases and 5 bases, in that order; junction bases with no gene match: 3. The CDR3 length is 13 residues. Germline CDR1 and CDR2: SQVTM and ANQGSEA. In DNA, the CDR3 is TGCAGCGTTTTTACAGGGGATAATTCACCCCTCCACTTT. Amino acid sequence: CSVFTGDNSPLHF.

The chain joins TRBV7-9 to TRBJ2-1; D remains unclear. This CDR3 is built from 14 residues. CDR1 is SEHNR and CDR2 is FQNEAQ in the germline V gene (reference sequence). V was shortened by 4 bases and J by 4 bases, with 11 bases between the two germline ends. The CDR3 here is CASSSLSQYNEQFF. In DNA, the CDR3 is TGTGCCAGCAGCTCTTTGTCTCAGTACAATGAGCAGTTCTTC.

The CDR3 sequence is CASSGRAVHSNQPQHF. CDR3 DNA: TGTGCCAGCAGTGGGAGGGCAGTCCATAGCAATCAGCCCCAGCATTTT. V and J are TRBV2 and TRBJ1-5, with no clear D. Deletions cut 4 bases from V and 0 bases from J, with 13 bases between. CDR3 length: 16 amino acids. Germline values: CDR1 SNHLY, CDR2 FYNNEI.

This chain links TRBV18 with TRBJ2-5, with 8 bases aligning to TRBD2. The CDR3 sequence is 16 residues long. Germline CDR1 and CDR2: KGHSH and LQKENI. The V segment lost 0 bases and the J segment 3 bases; nucleotides outside the gene matches: 6. As DNA, the CDR3 is TGTGCCAGCTCACCACCGATCGGGGGGGCCGAAGAGACCCAGTACTTC. Residues: CASSPPIGGAEETQYF.

Worth noting for this clone: Other nucleotide sequences in the sample specify the same CDR3. The chain employs TRBV4-3 and TRBJ1-4; 7 bases are shared with TRBD1. This CDR3 has 15 residues. V gave up 1 base and J gave up 6 bases; unmatched junction bases: 5. The germline V gene has CDR1 LGHNA and CDR2 YSLEER. The CDR3 region is CASSQGGTGDEKLFF. The CDR3 DNA follows: TGCGCCAGCAGCCAAGGTGGCACAGGGGATGAAAAACTGTTTTTT.